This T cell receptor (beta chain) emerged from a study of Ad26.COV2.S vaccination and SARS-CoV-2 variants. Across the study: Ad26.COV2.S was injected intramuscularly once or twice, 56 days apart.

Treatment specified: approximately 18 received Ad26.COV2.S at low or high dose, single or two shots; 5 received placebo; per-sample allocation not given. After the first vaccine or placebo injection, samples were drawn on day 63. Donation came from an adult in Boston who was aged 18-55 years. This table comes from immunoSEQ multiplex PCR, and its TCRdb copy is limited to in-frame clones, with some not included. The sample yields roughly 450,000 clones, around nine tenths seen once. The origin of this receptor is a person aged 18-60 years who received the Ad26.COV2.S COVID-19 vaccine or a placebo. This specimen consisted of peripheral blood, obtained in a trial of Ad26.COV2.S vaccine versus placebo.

The CDR3 here is CASSSPREGTGELFF. In DNA, the CDR3 is TGCGCCAGCAGCTCCCCGAGGGAGGGCACCGGGGAGCTGTTTTTT. The V gene is TRBV5-1, the J gene TRBJ2-2; 7 bases fit TRBD2. Germline V gene data show CDR1 as SGHRS and CDR2 as YFSETQ. CDR3 length: 15 amino acids. The V and J ends lost 3 bases and 4 bases, in that order; junction bases with no gene match: 6.